A selection of T cell receptor beta chains follows, all from one sample in a study of PD-1 blockade in classical Hodgkin lymphoma. The repertoire was sequenced with immunoSEQ multiplex PCR; TCRdb's copy has only in-frame clones and lacks some. Here the sample spans about 28,000 clones, roughly 80% being singletons. This material consisted of CD4+ T cells from blood, taken before the fourth cycle of nivolumab. These receptor sequences come from a human donor with classical Hodgkin lymphoma. Both conserved end residues are part of each CDR3. Fields, in order: D gene, J gene, clone size, V gene, CDR3 protein, CDR3 DNA. D genes are given only for firm matches. Not all rows give a size; the values are once, few, many and, for expanded clones, a class.

>-|TRBJ2-1|few|TRBV5-6
CASSLPPGNEQFF
TGTGCCAGCAGCTTGCCCCCAGGCAATGAGCAGTTCTTC
>-|TRBJ2-3|-|TRBV1
CTSSQVLAEATDTQYF
TGCACCAGCAGCCAAGTCCTAGCGGAGGCCACAGATACGCAGTATTTT
>TRBD1|TRBJ1-4|-|TRBV27
CASSLLPGQVNEKLFF
TGTGCCAGCAGTTTATTACCGGGACAGGTCAATGAAAAACTGTTTTTT
>-|TRBJ1-1|-|TRBV18
CASSPRGSLNTEAFF
TGTGCCAGCTCACCACGGGGCAGTTTGAACACTGAAGCTTTCTTT
>-|TRBJ1-4|-|TRBV6-5
CASSYGASEKLFF
TGTGCCAGCAGTTATGGGGCCTCTGAAAAACTGTTTTTT
>TRBD1|TRBJ2-7|few|TRBV6-6
CASSYPGQGAYEQYF
TGTGCCAGCAGTTACCCCGGACAGGGAGCCTACGAGCAGTACTTC
>-|TRBJ1-4|-|TRBV19
CASSTLTGFNEKLFF
TGTGCCAGTAGTACATTGACAGGTTTTAATGAAAAACTGTTTTTT
>TRBD1|TRBJ1-5|-|TRBV19
CASSIRTGHYSNQPQHF
TGTGCCAGTAGTATTAGGACAGGACATTATAGCAATCAGCCCCAGCATTTT
>-|TRBJ2-7|-|TRBV10-3
CAISEVRGAYEQYF
TGTGCCATCAGTGAGGTCAGGGGCGCCTACGAGCAGTACTTC
>TRBD2|TRBJ2-7|-|TRBV7-2
CASSPGGSYEQYF
TGTGCCAGCAGCCCCGGCGGGAGCTACGAGCAGTACTTC
>TRBD2|TRBJ2-5|-|TRBV11-2
CASSLGNSGGETQYF
TGTGCCAGCAGCTTAGGGAATAGCGGGGGAGAGACCCAGTACTTC
>-|TRBJ2-1|once|TRBV15
CATSIPGRESDEQFF
TGTGCCACCAGCATCCCCGGACGTGAGTCGGATGAGCAGTTCTTC
>TRBD2|TRBJ2-7|-|TRBV11-2
CASSPERGFSYEQYF
TGTGCCAGCAGCCCAGAGCGGGGGTTCTCCTACGAGCAGTACTTC
>-|TRBJ1-1|-|TRBV7-8
CASSLVPSDGAFF
TGTGCCAGCAGCTTAGTGCCATCCGACGGCGCTTTCTTT
>-|TRBJ1-3|-|TRBV10-3
CAISDSLVSGNTIYF
TGTGCCATCAGTGACAGTTTGGTCTCTGGAAACACCATATATTTT
>-|TRBJ1-2|-|TRBV18
CASSPNRENYGYTF
TGTGCCAGCTCACCAAACAGGGAGAACTATGGCTACACCTTC
>-|TRBJ2-2|-|TRBV18
CASSRAGATGELFF
TGTGCCAGCTCACGAGCGGGTGCCACCGGGGAGCTGTTTTTT
>TRBD2|TRBJ2-2|-|TRBV6-1
CASSEAAWGGGELFF
TGTGCCAGCAGTGAAGCGGCCTGGGGGGGCGGGGAGCTGTTTTTT
>-|TRBJ2-3|-|TRBV5-5
CASSFGLSLDTDTQYF
TGTGCCAGCAGCTTCGGACTTTCCCTAGACACAGATACGCAGTATTTT
>-|TRBJ2-2|-|TRBV9
CASSAGTTTGELFF
TGTGCCAGCAGCGCCGGGACGACCACCGGGGAGCTGTTTTTT
>TRBD1|TRBJ1-2|-|TRBV4-1
CASSQDPWGQARFGYTF
TGCGCCAGCAGCCAAGATCCTTGGGGACAGGCCCGATTTGGCTACACCTTC
>TRBD2|TRBJ2-3|-|TRBV5-4
CASSLTSGGAQGQYF
TGTGCCAGCAGCTTGACTAGCGGGGGGGCCCAGGGGCAGTATTTT
>-|TRBJ2-2|once|TRBV5-1
CASSLGGNTGELFF
TGCGCCAGCAGCTTGGGGGGAAACACCGGGGAGCTGTTTTTT
>-|TRBJ2-1|-|TRBV27
CASSSLPRSSYNEQFF
TGTGCCAGCAGTTCCCTCCCGCGGAGCTCCTACAATGAGCAGTTCTTC
>-|TRBJ2-7|-|TRBV5-1
CASSSNYEQYF
TGCGCCAGCAGCTCCAACTACGAGCAGTACTTC
>TRBD2|TRBJ2-7|few|TRBV6-5
CASSFSTSGVSYEQYF
TGTGCCAGCAGTTTTTCGACTAGCGGGGTCTCCTACGAGCAGTACTTC
>TRBD1|TRBJ2-2|-|TRBV7-6
CASSLNRGRNTGELFF
TGTGCCAGCAGCCTTAACAGGGGAAGGAACACCGGGGAGCTGTTTTTT
>TRBD1|TRBJ1-2|few|TRBV4-1
CASSQVGTGGRWNYGYTF
TGCGCCAGCAGCCAAGTGGGGACAGGGGGGAGATGGAACTATGGCTACACCTTC
>-|TRBJ1-6|-|TRBV5-1
CASSPGPSSYNSPLHF
TGCGCCAGCAGCCCTGGTCCGAGCTCCTATAATTCACCCCTCCACTTT
>-|TRBJ2-1|-|TRBV6-1
CASSGASYNEQFF
TGTGCCAGCAGCGGAGCGTCCTACAATGAGCAGTTCTTC
>TRBD2|TRBJ2-7|few|TRBV7-2
CASGGTSVSYEQYF
TGTGCCAGCGGAGGGACTAGCGTCTCCTACGAGCAGTACTTC
>-|TRBJ1-2|-|TRBV7-9
CASSLVSVYGYTF
TGTGCCAGCAGCTTAGTTTCCGTCTATGGCTACACCTTC